The next 3 T cell receptor beta chains were all read from a single sample in a study of shared clonotypes between healthy human individuals (dated by TCRdb to between 2020 and 2021). The library was built by means of the immunoSEQ multiplex PCR assay. Entries here come from immuneACCESS through TCRdb and include only in-frame sequences with V and J called. Some clones fail to appear in such tables; in the studies checked, an unresolved V gene covers under half of the shortfall, and the cause of the remainder is unknown. The sample has fewer than 3 million clones on record, 85% to 95% of them singletons. Approximately 0.41% of the sample is in the top ten clones. Sequencing input: naive CD4+ T cells from PBMCs. According to the study, the label for this sample's cell subset or site signals: CD45RA+ positively selected. The origin of the receptors is a man younger than 35 in good health. Some clones in this sample may be carry-over from other donors' samples.

This clone was observed once. Other nucleotide sequences from this sample produce the same CDR3. The chain joins TRBV18 to TRBJ1-1; D remains unclear. The CDR3 loop spans 13 amino acids. V lost 6 bases and J 4 bases, leaving 12 bases between the germline ends. In germline, CDR1 is KGHSH, CDR2 LQKENI. As DNA, the CDR3 is TGTGCCAGCTCCCCTACGGGTGGCACTGAAGCTTTCTTT. Protein product: CASSPTGGTEAFF.

CDR3 sequence: CASSDGTGDAGANVLTF. The CDR3 DNA reads TGCGCCAGCAGTGACGGGACAGGGGACGCTGGGGCCAACGTCCTGACTTTC. The gene calls are TRBV10-1 and TRBJ2-6; 10 nucleotides match TRBD1. The length of the CDR3 is 17 residues. J gave up 2 bases and V 3 bases, and 4 bases lay outside the gene matches. From germline, CDR1 is WNHNN and CDR2 SYGVQD (reference sequence).

The rearrangement uses TRBV5-6 and TRBJ1-1; 7 positions match TRBD1. Germline-derived CDR1 and CDR2 are SGHDT and YYEEEE. This CDR3 contains 14 residues. The V and J ends lost 2 bases and 1 base, in that order; junction bases with no gene match: 2. For the CDR3, the DNA is TGTGCCAGCAGCTTAGGGGACAGGAACACTGAAGCTTTCTTT. Encoded protein: CASSLGDRNTEAFF.